These 20 T cell receptor beta chains came from one sample sequenced in a study of shared clonotypes between healthy human individuals. Method: immunoSEQ multiplex PCR; TCRdb's copy keeps in-frame clones and lacks some. The sample lists about 710,000 clones; approximately 73% were seen once. Sequencing used memory CD4+ T cells sorted from blood. Subset meaning: CD45RA-negative fraction. These receptor sequences come from a woman younger than 45 in good health.

The rearrangement joins TRBV9 to TRBJ2-1; possible D gene TRBD2, 6 bases. CDR3 length equals 18 residues. Between the trimmed V and J ends, which lost 0 bases and 1 base, there was a span of 17 bases. Germline V lookup: CDR1 SGDLS, CDR2 YYNGEE. The chain's CDR3 is CASSVAQSGRGSYNEQFF. The DNA for the CDR3 is TGTGCCAGCAGCGTAGCTCAATCTGGGCGGGGATCCTACAATGAGCAGTTCTTC.

V usage is TRBV28 and J usage is TRBJ1-5; D is unclear. CDR1 and CDR2 from the germline V gene are MDHEN and SYDVKM. The CDR3 length is 13 residues. V lost 8 bases, J lost 0 bases, and 8 bases lay in between. The CDR3 protein is CASLDNSNQPQHF. The CDR3 DNA sequence: TGTGCCAGCCTAGATAATAGCAATCAGCCCCAGCATTTT.

This chain joins TRBV5-1 and TRBJ2-4; 8 bases agree with TRBD2. Germline CDR1 and CDR2: SGHRS and YFSETQ. J lost 7 bases, V lost 5 bases, and 8 bases had no gene match. This CDR3 has 14 residues. CDR3 in amino acids: CASSTGTSSNIQYF. As DNA, the CDR3 is TGCGCCAGCAGTACCGGGACTAGTAGTAACATTCAGTACTTC. The variable domain in full, with the rest retrieved from reference TRBV5-1 and TRBJ2-4, is KAGVTQTPRYLIKTRGQQVTLSCSPISGHRSVSWYQQTPGQGLQFLFEYFSETQRNKGNFPGRFSGRQFSNSRSEMNVSTLELGDSALYLCASSTGTSSNIQYFGAGTRLSVL.

The chain employs TRBV7-2 and TRBJ2-1; 10 bases align to TRBD2. V lost 5 bases, J lost 0 bases, and 7 bases stayed unmatched. Germline assignment: CDR1 SGHTA and CDR2 FQGNSA. This CDR3 is built from 17 residues. CDR3 bases: TGTGCCAGCAGCCGGACTAGCGGAGGAGGCTCCTACAATGAGCAGTTCTTC. Protein sequence: CASSRTSGGGSYNEQFF.

The chain combines TRBV5-1 with TRBJ2-1, with TRBD2 matching 8 bases. The CDR3 consists of 19 residues. CDR1 is SGHRS and CDR2 is YFSETQ in the germline V gene. The ends lost 0 bases at V and 6 bases at J; junction bases unmatched: 17. CDR3 protein: CASSLGRELAGNRINEQFF. In DNA, the CDR3 is TGCGCCAGCAGCTTGGGGAGGGAATTAGCGGGAAATCGAATCAATGAGCAGTTCTTC.

V and J are TRBV2 and TRBJ2-7, with TRBD2 matching over 8 bases. Germline V gene lookup returns CDR1 SNHLY and CDR2 FYNNEI. With 6 bases clipped from V and 2 bases from J, the junction kept 3 bases outside the gene matches. This CDR3 is 13 amino acids long. The CDR3, as DNA: TGTGCCAGCAGGCTAGCGGGCACCTACGAGCAGTACTTC. Translation gives CASRLAGTYEQYF.

This clone came up many times. This sample includes further DNA sequences coding for the same CDR3. The V call is TRBV6-5, the J call TRBJ1-1, with D possibly TRBD1 on 6 matching bases. The V and J ends lost 3 bases and 5 bases respectively, with 13 bases between them. Germline V lookup: CDR1 MNHEY, CDR2 SVGAGI. The CDR3 has 14 residues. CDR3 region: CASSYSGGETEAFF. The CDR3 coding sequence is TGTGCCAGCAGTTATTCCGGGGGCGAGACTGAAGCTTTCTTT.

This clone was seen only once. CDR3 coding DNA: TGTGCCAGCAGTGCTGGTTACTACGAGCAGTACTTC. Amino acid sequence: CASSAGYYEQYF. The chain links TRBV6-1 to TRBJ2-7; D unclear. The CDR3 length is 12 residues. V was shortened by 4 bases and J by 3 bases, with 7 bases between the two germline ends. Germline CDR1 MNHNS, CDR2 SASEGT.

The chain couples TRBV2 to TRBJ2-4, with D possibly matching TRBD1 (5 bases). The CDR3 extends over 15 amino acids. Between the trimmed V and J ends, which lost 3 bases and 0 bases, there was a span of 9 bases. Germline V gene sequence: CDR1 SNHLY, CDR2 FYNNEI. The CDR3 spells CASSDTGVAKNIQYF. For the CDR3, the DNA is TGTGCCAGCAGTGATACAGGAGTAGCCAAAAACATTCAGTACTTC.

The chain couples TRBV19 to TRBJ2-7; D not resolved. CDR3 size: 13 residues. Trimming took off 5 bases at V and 0 bases at J, with 8 bases between the two ends. Germline V gives CDR1 LNHDA, CDR2 SQIVND (reference sequence). The CDR3 is CASSYSSSYEQYF. CDR3 nucleotides: TGTGCCAGTAGTTACTCTAGCTCCTACGAGCAGTACTTC.

This clone occurred a few times. The rearrangement joins TRBV10-1 to TRBJ1-1; D is ambiguous. Trimming cost V 5 bases and J 4 bases, with 2 bases left between them. Germline CDR1 WNHNN, CDR2 SYGVQD (reference sequence). The CDR3 has 10 residues. Here the CDR3 DNA reads TGCGCCAGCAGTCCCACTGAAGCTTTCTTT. Its protein product is CASSPTEAFF.

This clone has a handful of counts. The V gene is TRBV19, the J gene TRBJ2-4; D perhaps matches TRBD2 (7 bases). The CDR3 loop spans 14 amino acids. V dropped 7 bases and J dropped 6 bases, with 16 bases sitting between them. Germline CDR1 and CDR2: LNHDA and SQIVND (reference sequence). The CDR3 is CASTPRGAGNIQYF. The DNA of the CDR3 is TGTGCCAGTACCCCCCGGGGGGCTGGAAACATTCAGTACTTC.

The V gene is TRBV30, the J gene TRBJ2-5; 7 bases are shared with TRBD1. The DNA end lines up better with TRBJ2-7; the J call may be wrong. Germline CDR1 GTSNPN, CDR2 SVGIG (reference sequence). The CDR3 totals 15 residues. CDR3 protein: CAWRHPGQSPYEQYF. The CDR3 DNA follows: TGTGCCTGGAGGCATCCGGGACAGTCCCCCTACGAGCAGTACTTC.

The chain carries TRBV5-1 and TRBJ2-2; weak D call: TRBD1 (6 bases). CDR1 is SGHRS and CDR2 is YFSETQ in the germline V gene. The CDR3 spans 16 residues. Trimming shortened V by 3 bases and J by 2 bases, and 14 bases separated the two germline ends. CDR3 DNA sequence: TGCGCCAGCAGCTCATTCCGGGACATTAACACCGGGGAGCTGTTTTTT. Translating gives CASSSFRDINTGELFF.

The chain combines TRBV5-1 with TRBJ2-2, with D possibly matching TRBD2 (6 bases). Germline V lookup: CDR1 SGHRS, CDR2 YFSETQ. The CDR3 loop spans 17 amino acids. The V and J ends lost 2 bases and 1 base respectively, with 15 bases between them. CDR3 sequence: CASSFGGIDRNTGELFF. The CDR3 DNA follows: TGCGCCAGCAGCTTTGGGGGGATTGACCGGAACACCGGGGAGCTGTTTTTT.

The table lists this clone with a few counts. The chain links TRBV15 to TRBJ2-3; 10 bases line up with TRBD1. The V gene end was trimmed by 3 bases and the J gene end by 5 bases; junction bases not matched to a gene: 5. This CDR3 comprises 15 residues. Germline lookup yields CDR1 LNHNV and CDR2 YYDKDF (reference sequence). The CDR3 DNA reads as TGTGCCACCAGCAGGGGGGACAGGGGCGTAGATACGCAGTATTTT. This translates into CATSRGDRGVDTQYF. Full variable domain (remainder filled in from reference TRBV15 and TRBJ2-3): DAMVIQNPRYQVTQFGKPVTLSCSQTLNHNVMYWYQQKSSQAPKLLFHYYDKDFNNEADTPDNFQSRRPNTSFCFLDIRSPGLGDTAMYLCATSRGDRGVDTQYFGPGTRLTVL.

This clone was found once. The V gene is TRBV19, the J gene TRBJ2-6; D perhaps matches TRBD1 (5 bases). CDR1 LNHDA and CDR2 SQIVND come from the germline V gene (reference sequence). The CDR3 has 16 residues. V shed 5 bases and J shed 0 bases, with 11 bases lying between them. DNA for the CDR3: TGTGCCAGTAGTGAAACAGGCGACTCTGGGGCCAACGTCCTGACTTTC. The encoded protein is CASSETGDSGANVLTF.

The chain joins TRBV2 to TRBJ1-2, with 11 bases identical to TRBD1. The germline CDR1 and CDR2 sequences are SNHLY and FYNNEI. The V gene end was trimmed by 6 bases and the J gene end by 8 bases; junction bases not matched to a gene: 8. The CDR3 has 14 amino acids. CDR3 protein: CASSVGQGEAGYTF. The CDR3 DNA sequence: TGTGCCAGCAGCGTGGGACAGGGGGAAGCCGGCTACACCTTC. Looking up the rest from reference TRBV2 and TRBJ1-2 gives the full variable domain: EPEVTQTPSHQVTQMGQEVILRCVPISNHLYFYWYRQILGQKVEFLVSFYNNEISEKSEIFDDQFSVERPDGSNFTLKIRSTKLEDSAMYFCASSVGQGEAGYTFGSGTRLTVV.

Notes on this clone: The same CDR3 also results from other DNA sequences found in this sample. The gene calls are TRBV29-1 and TRBJ2-7; maybe TRBD2 (6 bases). V lost 6 bases and J 5 bases, leaving 11 bases between the germline ends. Germline V gene data show CDR1 as SQVTM and CDR2 as ANQGSEA. The CDR3 has 11 amino acids. The CDR3 spells CSVGGDHEQYF. The CDR3 bases are TGCAGCGTGGGGGGTGACCACGAGCAGTACTTC.

The V gene is TRBV30, the J gene TRBJ2-7, with 9 positions matching TRBD1. Germline CDR1 and CDR2: GTSNPN and SVGIG (reference sequence). CDR3 size: 13 residues. V shed 4 bases and J 3 bases; nucleotides not matched to a gene: 4. This chain's CDR3 is CAWIRGQGYEQYF. The CDR3 nucleotides read TGTGCCTGGATTCGGGGACAGGGCTACGAGCAGTACTTC.